A single sample is the source of the 2 T cell receptor beta chains below, sequenced in a study of T cells in Graves' hyperthyroidism and ophthalmopathy. Amplification of TCR beta CDR3 regions was performed using RNA transcripts as template. TCR CDR3 underwent first-round RT-PCR with the HTBI primer set. TCRdb used MiXCR to reprocess the multiplex PCR reads, holding one entry per CDR3 protein. The sample has 600,000 to 850,000 distinct CDR3 sequences; around a sixth are singletons. The sample was blood. The receptors come from a woman aged 50 to 60 with Graves' hyperthyroidism that later progressed to Graves' ophthalmopathy.

This clonotype showed up many times. The chain has TRBV28 and TRBJ2-3, with 8 positions matching TRBD1. The CDR3 is 15 amino acids. CDR1 is MDHEN, CDR2 SYDVKM, per germline. V shed 3 bases and J 4 bases; nucleotides not matched to a gene: 6. The CDR3, as DNA: TGTGCCAGCAGTTTTACAGGGGGTAAGGCAGATACGCAGTATTTT. This codes for CASSFTGGKADTQYF.

This clonotype was detected ten times or more. The V and J genes are TRBV7-2 and TRBJ2-7; a weak D match, TRBD1 (7 bases). The CDR3 has 15 amino acids. The ends were cut back, 4 bases at V and 2 bases at J, with 15 bases in the middle. Per the germline V gene, CDR1 is SGHTA and CDR2 is FQGNSA. The CDR3 is CASSSEAGGPYEQYF. Here the CDR3 DNA reads TGTGCCAGCAGCTCCGAGGCAGGGGGGCCCTACGAGCAGTACTTC.